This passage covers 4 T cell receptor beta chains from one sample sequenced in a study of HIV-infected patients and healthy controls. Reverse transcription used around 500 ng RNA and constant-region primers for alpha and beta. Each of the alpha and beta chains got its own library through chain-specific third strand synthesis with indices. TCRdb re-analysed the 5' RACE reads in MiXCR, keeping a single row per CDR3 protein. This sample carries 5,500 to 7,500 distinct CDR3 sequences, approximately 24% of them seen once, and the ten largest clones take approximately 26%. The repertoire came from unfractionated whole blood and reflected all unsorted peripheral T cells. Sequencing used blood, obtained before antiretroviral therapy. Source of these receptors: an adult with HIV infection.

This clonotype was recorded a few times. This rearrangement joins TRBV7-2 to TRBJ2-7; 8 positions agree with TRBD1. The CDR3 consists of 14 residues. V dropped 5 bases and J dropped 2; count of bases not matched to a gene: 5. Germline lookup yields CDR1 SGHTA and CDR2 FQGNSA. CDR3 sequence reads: CASSTRDRPYEQYF. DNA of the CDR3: TGTGCCAGCAGCACCCGGGACAGGCCCTACGAGCAGTACTTC. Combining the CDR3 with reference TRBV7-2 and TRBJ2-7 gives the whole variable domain GAGVSQSPSNKVTEKGKDVELRCDPISGHTALYWYRQSLGQGLEFLIYFQGNSAPDKSGLPSDRFSAERTGGSVSTLTIQRTQQEDSAVYLCASSTRDRPYEQYFGPGTRLTVT.

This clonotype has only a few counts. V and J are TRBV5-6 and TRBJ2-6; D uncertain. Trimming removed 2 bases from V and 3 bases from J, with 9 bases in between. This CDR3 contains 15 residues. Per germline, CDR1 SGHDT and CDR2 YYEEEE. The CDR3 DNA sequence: TGTGCCAGCAGCTTAAGCTGGGGTGGGGCCAACGTCCTGACTTTC. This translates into CASSLSWGGANVLTF.

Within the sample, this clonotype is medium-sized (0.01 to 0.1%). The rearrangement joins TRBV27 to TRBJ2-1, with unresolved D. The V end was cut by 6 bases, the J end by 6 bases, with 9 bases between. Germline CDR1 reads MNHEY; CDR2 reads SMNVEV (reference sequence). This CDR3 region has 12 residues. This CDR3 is CASSPAGNEQFF. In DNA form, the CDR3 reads TGTGCCAGCAGCCCGGCTGGCAATGAGCAGTTCTTC.

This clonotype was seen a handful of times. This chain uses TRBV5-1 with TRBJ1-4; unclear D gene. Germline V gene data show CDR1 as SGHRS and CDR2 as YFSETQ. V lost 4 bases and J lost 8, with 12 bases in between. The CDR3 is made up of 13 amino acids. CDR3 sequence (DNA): TGCGCCAGCAGCCCCCCCGACTCGGAAAAACTGTTTTTT. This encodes CASSPPDSEKLFF.